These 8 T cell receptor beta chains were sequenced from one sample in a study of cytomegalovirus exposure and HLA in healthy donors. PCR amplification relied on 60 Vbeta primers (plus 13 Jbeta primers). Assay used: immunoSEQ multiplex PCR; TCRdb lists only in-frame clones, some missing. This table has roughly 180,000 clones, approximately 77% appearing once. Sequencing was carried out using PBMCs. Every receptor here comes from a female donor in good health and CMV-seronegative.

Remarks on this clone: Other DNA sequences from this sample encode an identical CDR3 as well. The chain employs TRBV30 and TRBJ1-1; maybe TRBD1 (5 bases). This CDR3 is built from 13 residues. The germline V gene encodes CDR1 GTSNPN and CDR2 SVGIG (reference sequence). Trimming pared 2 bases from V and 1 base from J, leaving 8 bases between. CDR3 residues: CAWSKGENTEAFF. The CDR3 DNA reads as TGTGCCTGGAGTAAAGGGGAGAACACTGAAGCTTTCTTT.

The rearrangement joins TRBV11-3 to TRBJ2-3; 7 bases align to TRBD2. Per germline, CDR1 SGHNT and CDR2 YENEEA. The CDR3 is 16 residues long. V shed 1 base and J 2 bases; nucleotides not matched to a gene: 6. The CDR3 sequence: CASSLGRGGVTDTQYF. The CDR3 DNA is TGTGCCAGCAGCTTAGGACGCGGGGGAGTCACAGATACGCAGTATTTT. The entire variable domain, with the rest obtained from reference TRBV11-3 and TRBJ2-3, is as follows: EAGVVQSPRYKIIEKKQPVAFWCNPISGHNTLYWYLQNLGQGPELLIRYENEEAVDDSQLPKDRFSAERLKGVDSTLKIQPAELGDSAVYLCASSLGRGGVTDTQYFGPGTRLTVL.

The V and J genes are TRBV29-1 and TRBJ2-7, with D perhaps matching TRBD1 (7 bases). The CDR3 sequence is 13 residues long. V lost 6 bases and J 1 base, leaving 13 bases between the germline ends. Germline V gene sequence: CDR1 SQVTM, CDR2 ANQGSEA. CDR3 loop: CSVEGGQSYEQYF. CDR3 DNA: TGCAGCGTCGAGGGGGGACAGTCCTACGAGCAGTACTTC.

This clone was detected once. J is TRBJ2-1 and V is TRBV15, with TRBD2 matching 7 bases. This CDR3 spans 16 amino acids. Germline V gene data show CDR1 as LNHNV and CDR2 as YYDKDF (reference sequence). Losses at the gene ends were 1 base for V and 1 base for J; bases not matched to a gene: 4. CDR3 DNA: TGTGCCACCAGCAGAGGTCTTAGCGGGTCCTACAATGAGCAGTTCTTC. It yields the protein CATSRGLSGSYNEQFF.

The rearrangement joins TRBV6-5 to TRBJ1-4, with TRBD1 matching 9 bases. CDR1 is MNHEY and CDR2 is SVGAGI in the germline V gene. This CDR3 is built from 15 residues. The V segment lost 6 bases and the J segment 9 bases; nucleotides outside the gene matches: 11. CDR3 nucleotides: TGTGCCAGCAGCATTAATCCGGGACAGGGTAAAAAACTGTTTTTT. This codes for CASSINPGQGKKLFF.

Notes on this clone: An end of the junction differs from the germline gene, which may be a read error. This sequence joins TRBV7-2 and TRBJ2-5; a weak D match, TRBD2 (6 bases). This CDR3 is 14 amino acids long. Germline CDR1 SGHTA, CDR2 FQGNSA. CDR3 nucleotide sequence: TGTGCCAGCAGCCTCCATGCCGGGGACTCCCCCCATTACTTC. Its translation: CASSLHAGDSPHYF. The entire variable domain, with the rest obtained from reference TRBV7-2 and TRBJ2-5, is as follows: GAGVSQSPSNKVTEKGKDVELRCDPISGHTALYWYRQSLGQGLEFLIYFQGNSAPDKSGLPSDRFSAERTGGSVSTLTIQRTQQEDSAVYLCASSLHAGDSPHYFGPGTRLLVL.

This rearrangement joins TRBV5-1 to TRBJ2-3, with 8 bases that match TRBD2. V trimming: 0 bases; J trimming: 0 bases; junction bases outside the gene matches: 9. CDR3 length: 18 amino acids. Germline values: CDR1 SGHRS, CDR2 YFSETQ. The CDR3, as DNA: TGCGCCAGCAGCTTGGCTCGCGGGGGGACTTCTAGCACAGATACGCAGTATTTT. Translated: CASSLARGGTSSTDTQYF.

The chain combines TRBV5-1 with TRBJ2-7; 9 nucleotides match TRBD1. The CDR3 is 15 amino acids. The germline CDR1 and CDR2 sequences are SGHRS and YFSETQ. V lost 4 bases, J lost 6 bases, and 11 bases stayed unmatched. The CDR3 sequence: CASSTSPTGGVEQYF. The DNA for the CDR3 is TGCGCCAGCAGCACCTCACCCACAGGGGGCGTCGAGCAGTACTTC.